The rows below give T cell receptor beta chains drawn from one sample of a study of a mutant IDH1 vaccine in newly diagnosed glioma. The protocol was immunoSEQ multiplex PCR, while the TCRdb copy is restricted to in-frame clones and leaves out a portion. The data contain roughly 70,000 clones, around 86% of them singletons. The material sequenced was PBMCs, taken from a glioma patient treated with radiotherapy, temozolomide or both. The receptors shown here come from a man aged 25 to 40 with glioma. Each CDR3 is given with its conserved first and last residue. Each record gives: D gene, V gene, J gene, CDR3 protein, CDR3 DNA. A D gene is named only where the DNA matches it firmly.

TRBD1,TRBV19,TRBJ2-7,CASSRPGTGKYEQYF,TGTGCCAGTAGTCGACCCGGGACAGGGAAATACGAGCAGTACTTC
.,TRBV19,TRBJ2-7,CASSIGGGTYEQYF,TGTGCCAGTAGTATAGGAGGGGGGACCTACGAGCAGTACTTC
.,TRBV4-2,TRBJ2-7,CASGQFVGGPGYEQYF,TGTGCCAGCGGCCAATTCGTGGGGGGGCCGGGCTACGAGCAGTACTTC
.,TRBV28,TRBJ1-1,CASSLSMGGAFF,TGTGCCAGCAGTTTATCGATGGGCGGAGCTTTCTTT
TRBD1,TRBV2,TRBJ1-2,CASSFQGVYGSYTF,TGTGCCAGCAGTTTTCAGGGGGTCTATGGTAGCTACACCTTC
.,TRBV11-2,TRBJ2-5,CASSPRLRETQYF,TGTGCCAGCAGCCCCCGGTTGCGAGAGACCCAGTACTTC
TRBD2,TRBV13,TRBJ2-7,CASSYNASQRGDSYEQYF,TGTGCCAGCAGCTACAACGCCTCCCAGCGGGGGGACTCCTACGAGCAGTACTTC
TRBD1,TRBV2,TRBJ1-4,CASSRQGLTNEKLFF,TGTGCCAGCAGTAGACAGGGTTTAACTAATGAAAAACTGTTTTTT
.,TRBV5-6,TRBJ2-6,CASSRGLGIPLTGANVLTF,TGTGCCAGCAGCCGCGGTTTAGGGATACCCTTGACTGGGGCCAACGTCCTGACTTTC
.,TRBV2,TRBJ1-3,CASSESKGNTIYF,TGTGCCAGCAGTGAATCGAAGGGAAACACCATATATTTT
TRBD1,TRBV27,TRBJ2-5,CASNPGQGWETQYF,TGTGCCAGCAACCCTGGACAGGGTTGGGAGACCCAGTACTTC